This entry lists 17 T cell receptor beta chains sequenced from one sample in a study of somatic mutations in cytotoxic T cells in rheumatoid arthritis. Assay: immunoSEQ multiplex PCR; the TCRdb copy retains only in-frame clones and omits some. The profile shows around 19,000 clones, approximately 80% of them singletons. The specimen sequenced was CD8+ T cells sorted from blood. Receptor source: an adult with rheumatoid arthritis.

This clone was detected only once. The J gene is TRBJ2-5, the V gene TRBV7-9; the D is unclear. The V gene lost 4 bases and the J gene lost 0 bases, with 6 bases spanning the gap. This CDR3 region has 13 residues. Germline-derived CDR1 and CDR2 are SEHNR and FQNEAQ (reference sequence). The CDR3 bases are TGTGCCAGCAGCTCAACGTACCAAGAGACCCAGTACTTC. Its translation is CASSSTYQETQYF.

This clone has just one count. The rearrangement joins TRBV7-8 to TRBJ2-1, with 12 nucleotides matching TRBD2. Looked up from germline, CDR1 is SGHVS and CDR2 is FQNEAQ. V shed 1 base, J shed 9 bases, and the junction held 7 bases outside the gene matches. The CDR3 is 16 amino acids. CDR3 DNA sequence: TGTGCCAGCAGCTTAGGGACTAGCGGGGTCTTCTCTGAGCAGTTCTTC. This sequence encodes CASSLGTSGVFSEQFF.

The chain is built from TRBV9 and TRBJ2-6, with a possible D match to TRBD1 (8 bases). Trimming shortened V by 4 bases and J by 0 bases, and 14 bases separated the two germline ends. The CDR3 has 17 residues. Germline V CDR1 and CDR2: SGDLS, YYNGEE. This CDR3 is CASSFTGGVSGANVLTF. In nucleotides, the CDR3 is TGTGCCAGCAGCTTCACAGGGGGGGTCTCTGGGGCCAACGTCCTGACTTTC.

This clone is a singleton in its sample. The chain joins TRBV7-9 to TRBJ1-2; D unclear. Trimming pared 5 bases from V and 4 bases from J, leaving 8 bases between. The length of the CDR3 is 12 residues. CDR1 and CDR2 (germline): SEHNR, FQNEAQ (reference sequence). CDR3 DNA: TGTGCCAGCAGCCGGGGTGGCTATGGCTACACCTTC. This sequence encodes CASSRGGYGYTF.

CDR3 residues: CASSAGGGDEQFF. The CDR3 nucleotides read TGTGCCAGCAGCGCAGGAGGGGGCGATGAGCAGTTCTTC. The V call is TRBV9, the J call TRBJ2-1; the D gene is possibly TRBD1 (7 bases). The length of the CDR3 is 13 residues. Per germline, CDR1 SGDLS and CDR2 YYNGEE. Trimming took 3 bases from V and 8 from J, leaving 12 bases between them.

This chain links TRBV2 with TRBJ2-2; D may be TRBD1 (6 bases). Germline V lookup: CDR1 SNHLY, CDR2 FYNNEI. V was shortened by 2 bases and J by 6 bases, with 7 bases between the two germline ends. The CDR3 spans 13 residues. For the CDR3, the DNA is TGTGCCAGCAGTGAAACAGGGTCCGGGGAGCTGTTTTTT. Its translation is CASSETGSGELFF. Full variable domain (outside the CDR3, taken from reference TRBV2 and TRBJ2-2): EPEVTQTPSHQVTQMGQEVILRCVPISNHLYFYWYRQILGQKVEFLVSFYNNEISEKSEIFDDQFSVERPDGSNFTLKIRSTKLEDSAMYFCASSETGSGELFFGEGSRLTVL.

This clone has a single count. The chain is built from TRBV7-2 and TRBJ2-1, with TRBD1 as a possible D gene (5 bases). V dropped 3 bases and J dropped 4 bases, with 16 bases sitting between them. This CDR3 spans 16 amino acids. Germline V gives CDR1 SGHTA, CDR2 FQGNSA. DNA of the CDR3: TGTGCCAGCAGCTTGGGTGGGGCCTCCTTTTACAATGAGCAGTTCTTC. Translating gives CASSLGGASFYNEQFF. Full variable domain (outside the CDR3, taken from reference TRBV7-2 and TRBJ2-1): GAGVSQSPSNKVTEKGKDVELRCDPISGHTALYWYRQSLGQGLEFLIYFQGNSAPDKSGLPSDRFSAERTGGSVSTLTIQRTQQEDSAVYLCASSLGGASFYNEQFFGPGTRLTVL.

V is TRBV29-1 and J is TRBJ2-1; 7 bases line up with TRBD2. With 2 bases clipped from V and 4 bases from J, the junction kept 2 bases outside the gene matches. Germline-derived CDR1 and CDR2 are SQVTM and ANQGSEA. The CDR3 is made up of 13 amino acids. CDR3 residues: CSVESGVYNEQFF. The CDR3 DNA reads as TGCAGCGTTGAAAGCGGGGTGTACAATGAGCAGTTCTTC.

J is TRBJ1-3 and V is TRBV15; 8 bases map to TRBD1. This CDR3 has 17 amino acids. Germline V lookup: CDR1 LNHNV, CDR2 YYDKDF (reference sequence). J gave up 2 bases and V 2 bases, and 8 bases lay outside the gene matches. CDR3 in DNA: TGTGCCACCAGCAGACCCGACAGGGGTGGTCCTGGAAACACCATATATTTT. Translated, it gives CATSRPDRGGPGNTIYF.

A single count supports this clone. The chain links TRBV7-6 to TRBJ2-5, with 10 positions matching TRBD2. The junction had 14 bases not matched to a gene; V was cut back by 5 bases and J by 5 bases. The germline gives CDR1 SGHVS, CDR2 FNYEAQ. The CDR3 consists of 17 residues. The CDR3 nucleotides are TGTGCCAGCAGCCTTGCTAGCGGGGGACCCCTCAGGGAGACCCAGTACTTC. Its protein product is CASSLASGGPLRETQYF.

The chain employs TRBV7-9 and TRBJ1-2; D remains unclear. The germline V gene encodes CDR1 SEHNR and CDR2 FQNEAQ (reference sequence). Trimming cost V 4 bases and J 6 bases, with 12 bases left between them. The CDR3 is 13 residues long. Here the CDR3 reads CASSSGGSNGYTF. DNA for the CDR3: TGTGCCAGCAGCTCTGGCGGGAGTAATGGCTACACCTTC. Together with reference TRBV7-9 and TRBJ1-2, the CDR3 gives the full variable domain: DTGVSQNPRHKITKRGQNVTFRCDPISEHNRLYWYRQTLGQGPEFLTYFQNEAQLEKSRLLSDRFSAERPKGSFSTLEIQRTEQGDSAMYLCASSSGGSNGYTFGSGTRLTVV.

In its sample, this clone was seen once. V usage is TRBV28 and J usage is TRBJ2-1; weak D call: TRBD2 (6 bases). From germline, CDR1 is MDHEN and CDR2 SYDVKM. V dropped 5 bases and J dropped 9 bases, with 20 bases sitting between them. CDR3 length: 15 amino acids. The CDR3: CASSTPERVTGEQFF. The DNA for the CDR3 is TGTGCCAGCAGTACCCCGGAGCGGGTAACGGGTGAGCAGTTCTTC.

The genes are TRBV27 and TRBJ2-3; D is unclear. Germline V gene sequence: CDR1 MNHEY, CDR2 SMNVEV (reference sequence). This CDR3 contains 11 residues. The germline V and J ends were trimmed by 7 bases and 2 bases, with 4 bases remaining between them. The CDR3 region is CASMATDTQYF. The CDR3 nucleotides read TGTGCCAGCATGGCCACAGATACGCAGTATTTT.

The V call is TRBV10-3, the J call TRBJ2-7; 10 bases agree with TRBD2. The CDR3 covers 16 residues. V was pared by 6 bases and J by 2 bases, with 10 bases of the junction left unmatched. Germline-derived CDR1 and CDR2 are ENHRY and SYGVKD. The DNA of the CDR3 is TGTGCCATCAGGGGGACTAGCGACTCTACCGCCTACGAGCAGTACTTC. Its translation is CAIRGTSDSTAYEQYF.

A few counts support this clone. CDR3 region: CASAGGGPQETQYF. The CDR3 DNA reads TGTGCCAGCGCTGGGGGTGGGCCCCAAGAGACCCAGTACTTC. The V and J genes are TRBV9 and TRBJ2-5; TRBD1 or TRBD2 may be the D gene (5 bases each). The germline V gene has CDR1 SGDLS and CDR2 YYNGEE. The CDR3 extends over 14 amino acids. The V end was cut by 7 bases, the J end by 1 base, with 14 bases between. Variable domain in full (rest from reference TRBV9 and TRBJ2-5): DSGVTQTPKHLITATGQRVTLRCSPRSGDLSVYWYQQSLDQGLQFLIQYYNGEERAKGNILERFSAQQFPDLHSELNLSSLELGDSALYFCASAGGGPQETQYFGPGTRLLVL.

The chain couples TRBV10-3 to TRBJ1-1, with D perhaps matching TRBD1 (6 bases). The CDR3 has 12 amino acids. V lost 10 bases and J 5 bases, leaving 14 bases between the germline ends. Germline CDR1 ENHRY, CDR2 SYGVKD. The CDR3 DNA reads TGTGCCACCCAAGGGGGGAGGACTGAAGCTTTCTTT. Its translation is CATQGGRTEAFF.

V and J are TRBV29-1 and TRBJ1-5; 8 bases agree with TRBD1. The CDR3 has 14 amino acids. Germline V gives CDR1 SQVTM, CDR2 ANQGSEA. After removal of 8 bases from V and 1 base from J, the junction contained 7 bases not matched to a gene. Here the CDR3 DNA reads TGCAGCCCCCGTAGGACAGGGAGCAATCAGCCCCAGCATTTT. Amino acid sequence: CSPRRTGSNQPQHF. The full variable domain, with the rest looked up from reference TRBV29-1 and TRBJ1-5, is SAVISQKPSRDICQRGTSLTIQCQVDSQVTMMFWYRQQPGQSLTLIATANQGSEATYESGFVIDKFPISRPNLTFSTLTVSNMSPEDSSIYLCSPRRTGSNQPQHFGDGTRLSIL.